The clone carrying this T cell receptor beta chain turned up a few times. The antigen remains unidentified. One junction end does not reproduce the germline sequence, and a read error may be involved. Making the TCR beta libraries involved quantitative 5'-RACE with molecular barcodes. Via MiXCR, TCRdb re-called the 5' RACE reads, giving one row per CDR3 protein. The sample carries around 440,000 distinct CDR3 sequences, more than 15% recorded once. These data are taken from a study of CD8 T cells in ankylosing spondylitis. The CDR3 spans 13 residues. Germline assignment: CDR1 DFQATT and CDR2 SNEGSKA (reference sequence). Findings of the study overall: CD8+ by phenotype, disease-linked clones were relatively rare in peripheral blood. Matched ankylosing spondylitis synovial fluid reportedly contained a significantly enriched population of disease-linked clones. Prior literature has documented some motif variants in synovial fluid and blood from reactive arthritis. It appeared that ankylosing spondylitis blood was characterized by a TCR beta motif of under ten highly homologous variants.

This TCR was recovered from a male donor with ankylosing spondylitis. The source material was blood, either unsorted or a sorted T cell fraction (not recorded which). V and J are TRBV20-1 and TRBJ2-3; 8 nucleotides agree with TRBD2. CDR3 loop: CSAPLAVTDAQYF. DNA of the CDR3: TGCAGTGCACCACTAGCGGTTACAGATGCGCAGTATTTT.